This TCR beta chain was captured in a study of post-analysis software for immune sequencing data. Overall study context: Both relapsing-remitting and secondary progressive multiple sclerosis featured among the disease courses, as did progressive-relapsing multiple sclerosis. Findings and caveats of the study: Included in a set of roughly five TRBV segments more frequent in patients than controls were TRBV5-6, TRBV5-1 and TRBV20-1. F measure clustering grouped samples strongly by preparation batch. Controls significantly exceeded multiple sclerosis patients in normalized Chao1 diversity.

As to this clonotype: Its antigen is undetermined.

The library was made from cDNA and included unique molecular identifiers. Between roughly 1 and 10 million T cells gave rise to 500,000 to 600,000 cDNA molecules. TCRdb re-called the PCR reads through MiXCR, storing one row per CDR3 protein. The sample carries 740,000 or so distinct CDR3 sequences, approximately 57% recorded once. The V end lost 2 bases, the J end lost 2 bases, and 13 bases lay between the germline ends. The CDR3 totals 15 residues. The germline gives CDR1 SNHLY, CDR2 FYNNEI. The rearrangement joins TRBV2 to TRBJ2-7, with a tentative D call TRBD1 (5 bases). Specimen: blood. The receptor's source is a girl between 10 and 17 years old with multiple sclerosis. DNA of the CDR3: TGTGCCAGCAGTGAACAGGGAATTGCAACCTACGAGCAGTACTTC. It yields the protein CASSEQGIATYEQYF.